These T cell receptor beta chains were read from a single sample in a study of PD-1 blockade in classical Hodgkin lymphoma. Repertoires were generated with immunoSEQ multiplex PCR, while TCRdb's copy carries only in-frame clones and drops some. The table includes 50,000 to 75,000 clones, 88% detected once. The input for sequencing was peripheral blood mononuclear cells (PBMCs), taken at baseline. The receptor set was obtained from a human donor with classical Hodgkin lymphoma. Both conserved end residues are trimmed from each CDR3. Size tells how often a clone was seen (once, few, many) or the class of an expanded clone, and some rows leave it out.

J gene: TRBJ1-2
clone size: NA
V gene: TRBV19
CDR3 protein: AVWGQGFYGYT

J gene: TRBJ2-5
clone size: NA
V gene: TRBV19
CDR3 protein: ASNTGRETQY

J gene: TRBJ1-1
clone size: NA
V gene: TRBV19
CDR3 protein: ASSIVPRQSNTEAF

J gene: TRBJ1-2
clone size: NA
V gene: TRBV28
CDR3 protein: ASSSGQDFYGYT

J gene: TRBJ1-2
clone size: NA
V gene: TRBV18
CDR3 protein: ASSPLGPPRVDGYT

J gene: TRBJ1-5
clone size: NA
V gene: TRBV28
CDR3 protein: ATSLGQQNQPQH

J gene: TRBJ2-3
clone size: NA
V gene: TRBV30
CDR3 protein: AWSPHSGGGTDTQY

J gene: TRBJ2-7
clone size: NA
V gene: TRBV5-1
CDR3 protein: ASSLVAGTYEQY

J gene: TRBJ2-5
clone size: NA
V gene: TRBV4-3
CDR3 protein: ASSQGASQETQY

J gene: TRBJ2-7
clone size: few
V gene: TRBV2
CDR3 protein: ASSETSPYEQY

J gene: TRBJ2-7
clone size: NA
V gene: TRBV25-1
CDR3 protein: ARDSYEQY

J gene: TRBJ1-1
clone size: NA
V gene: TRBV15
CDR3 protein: ATSRDHRGLSEAF

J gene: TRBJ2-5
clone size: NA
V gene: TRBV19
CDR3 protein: ASSAALQETQY

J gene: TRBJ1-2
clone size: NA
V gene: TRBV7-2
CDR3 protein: ASSSGTGNGYT

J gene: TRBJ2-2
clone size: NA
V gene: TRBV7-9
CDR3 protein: ASSLDPGQGLNTGELF

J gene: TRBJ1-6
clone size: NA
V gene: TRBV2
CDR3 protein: ASSTGTVNSPLH

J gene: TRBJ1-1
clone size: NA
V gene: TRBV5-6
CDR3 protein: ASSLVGGTGATRTEAF

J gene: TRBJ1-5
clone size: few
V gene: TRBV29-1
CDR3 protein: SVTDSSNQPQH

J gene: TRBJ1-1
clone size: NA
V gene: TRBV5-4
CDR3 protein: ASSMGQLNTEAF

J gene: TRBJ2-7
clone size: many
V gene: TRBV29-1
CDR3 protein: SVGGLAGASEQY

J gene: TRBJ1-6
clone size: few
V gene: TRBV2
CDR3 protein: ASSVAGVDNSPLH

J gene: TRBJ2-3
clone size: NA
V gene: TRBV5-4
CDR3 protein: ASSRELHLYDTQY

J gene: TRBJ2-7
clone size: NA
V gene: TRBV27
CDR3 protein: ASGLAGAYEQY

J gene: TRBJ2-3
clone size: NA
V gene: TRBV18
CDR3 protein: ASSRGTAGNTDTQY

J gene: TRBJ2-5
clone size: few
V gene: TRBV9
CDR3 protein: ASSVEGTGGETQY

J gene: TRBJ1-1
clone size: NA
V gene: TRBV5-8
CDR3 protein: ASSWNAGGTEAF

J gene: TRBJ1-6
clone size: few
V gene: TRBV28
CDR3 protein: ASSFPLGQGNSPLH

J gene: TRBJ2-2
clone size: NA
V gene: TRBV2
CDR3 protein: ASRVTSNTGELF

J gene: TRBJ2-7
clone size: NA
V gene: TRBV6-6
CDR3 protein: ASSWARNSYEQY

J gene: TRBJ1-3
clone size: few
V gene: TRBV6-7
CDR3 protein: ANLPEWGNTIY

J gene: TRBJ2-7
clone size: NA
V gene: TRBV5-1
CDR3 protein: ASSLGHPAYEQY

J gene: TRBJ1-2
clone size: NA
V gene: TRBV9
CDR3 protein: ASSGGNYGYT

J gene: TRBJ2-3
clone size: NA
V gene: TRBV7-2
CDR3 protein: ASSLARGRPADTQY

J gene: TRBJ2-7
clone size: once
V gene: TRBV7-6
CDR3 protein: ASSLGNPYEQY

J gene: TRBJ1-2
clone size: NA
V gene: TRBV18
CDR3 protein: ASSRDPLYGYT

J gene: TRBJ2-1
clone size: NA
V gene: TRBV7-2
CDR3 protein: ASSLTWALYNEQF

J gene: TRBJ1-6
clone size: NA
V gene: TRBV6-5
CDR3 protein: ASSYSMGSYNSPLH

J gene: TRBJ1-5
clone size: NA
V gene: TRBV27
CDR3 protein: ASSLGHKQGARQPQH

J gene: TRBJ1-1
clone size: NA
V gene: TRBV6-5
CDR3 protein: ASSDLPF

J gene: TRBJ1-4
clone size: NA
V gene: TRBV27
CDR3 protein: ASSISGNEKLF

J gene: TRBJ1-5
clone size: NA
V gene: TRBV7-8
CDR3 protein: ASSLDSNQPQH

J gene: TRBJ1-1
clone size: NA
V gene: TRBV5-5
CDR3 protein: ASSPRSGQGMNTEAF

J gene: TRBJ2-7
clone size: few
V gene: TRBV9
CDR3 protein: ASSSGGADYEQY

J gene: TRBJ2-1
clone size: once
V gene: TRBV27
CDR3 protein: ASSLSGSSYNEQF

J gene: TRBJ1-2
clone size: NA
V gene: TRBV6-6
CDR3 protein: ASSDRTAYGYT

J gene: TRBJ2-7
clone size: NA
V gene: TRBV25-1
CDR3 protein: ASSNLRAYEQY

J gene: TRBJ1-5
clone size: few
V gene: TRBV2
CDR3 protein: ASTENNQPQH

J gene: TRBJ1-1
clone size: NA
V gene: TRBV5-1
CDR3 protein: ASNTDRGRTEAF

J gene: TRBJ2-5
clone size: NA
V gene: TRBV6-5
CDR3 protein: ASSVSGEEETQY

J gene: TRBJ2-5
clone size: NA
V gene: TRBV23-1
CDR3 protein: ANPGTGWRETQY

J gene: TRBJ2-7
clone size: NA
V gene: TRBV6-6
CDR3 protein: ASSRSGTVSYEQY

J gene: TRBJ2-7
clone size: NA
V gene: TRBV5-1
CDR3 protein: ASSLEARFPEQY

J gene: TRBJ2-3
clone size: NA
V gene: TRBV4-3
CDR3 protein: ASSETSGDTDTQY

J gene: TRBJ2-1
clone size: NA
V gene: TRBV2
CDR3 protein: ASREHESSYNEQF

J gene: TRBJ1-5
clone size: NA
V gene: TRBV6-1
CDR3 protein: ASSESIGTAQH